This T cell receptor beta chain was obtained from a study of cytomegalovirus exposure and HLA in healthy donors. Notes on the study in general: According to the study, 160 or so TCR beta chains were cytomegalovirus-associated. Rare TCR sequences dominated, though some public TCRs recurred in many donors.

The PCR made use of 60 Vbeta and 13 Jbeta primers. In the study's own analysis: In a later analysis, the count reached about 75 million unique TCR beta chains, with roughly 9.9 million shared. Here immunoSEQ multiplex PCR was the method, and the copy in TCRdb shows in-frame clones only, minus some. V, J and clone size are those of that table, while D and trimming were read from the DNA. The table shows 150,000 to 200,000 clones, with roughly 78% occurring only once. This clone showed up just once. Its antigen is still unknown. The CDR3 length is 16 residues. The J segment lost 5 bases and the V segment lost 0 bases, leaving 7 bases of the junction unmatched. The germline CDR1 and CDR2 sequences are SGHNT and YYREEE (reference sequence).

This clonotype originated in a woman between 45 and 60 years old in good health and CMV-seropositive. Sequenced: PBMCs. The J gene is TRBJ1-4, the V gene TRBV5-4, with 7 bases matching TRBD1. CDR3 loop: CASSLGRGPPNEKLFF. The CDR3 region has the DNA TGTGCCAGCAGCTTGGGGAGGGGGCCCCCCAATGAAAAACTGTTTTTT.